The 27 T cell receptor beta chains below all came from one sample that was sequenced in a study of T cell responses to AZD1222 COVID-19 vaccine. The data were produced by immunoSEQ multiplex PCR, yet TCRdb's version contains in-frame clones alone and is incomplete. Here the sample spans some 100,000 clones, more than 85% being singletons. The source was peripheral blood, collected 28 days after the second AZD1222 dose. These TCRs come from an adult who received the AZD1222 COVID-19 vaccine.

The chain couples TRBV6-2 or TRBV6-3 to TRBJ1-2; D gene uncertain. Germline-derived CDR1 and CDR2 are MNHEY and SVGEGT. The CDR3 consists of 13 residues. Trimming left V 2 bases short and J 4 bases short, with 8 bases between. The CDR3 is CASSYGALYGYTF. In DNA form, the CDR3 reads TGTGCCAGCAGTTACGGTGCGCTCTATGGCTACACCTTC.

The V and J genes are TRBV14 and TRBJ2-5, with D tentatively TRBD2 (5 bases). The CDR3 has 13 amino acids. Germline CDR1 reads SGHDN; CDR2 reads FVKESK. V lost 4 bases to trimming and J lost 5 bases, with 11 bases between them. The CDR3 DNA follows: TGTGCCAGCAGCCCTGGACTGATGGAGACCCAGTACTTC. This sequence encodes CASSPGLMETQYF.

This clone was observed a handful of times. The V gene is TRBV7-9, the J gene TRBJ1-4, with unresolved D. The CDR3 sequence is 15 residues long. V was shortened by 5 bases and J by 8 bases, with 18 bases between the two germline ends. Germline V lookup: CDR1 SEHNR, CDR2 FQNEAQ (reference sequence). The CDR3 here is CASSPLFGREEKLFF. The CDR3 DNA reads as TGTGCCAGCAGCCCCCTGTTTGGGAGGGAGGAAAAACTGTTTTTT.

The rearrangement uses TRBV6-2 or TRBV6-3 and TRBJ1-4, with D maybe TRBD1 (6 bases). This CDR3 has 16 residues. V shed 5 bases and J shed 6 bases, with 19 bases lying between them. Germline CDR1 MNHEY, CDR2 SVGEGT. CDR3 in amino acids: CASSARGGALDEKLFF. The CDR3 DNA reads TGTGCCAGCAGTGCCCGGGGGGGCGCATTGGATGAAAAACTGTTTTTT.

The V gene is TRBV6-4, the J gene TRBJ2-2; D not certain. Germline V gene sequence: CDR1 MRHNA, CDR2 SNTAGT. The CDR3 consists of 13 residues. The V end was cut by 6 bases, the J end by 3 bases, with 8 bases between. The CDR3 DNA reads as TGTGCCAGCAGCGCAGAGTACACCGGGGAGCTGTTTTTT. It yields the protein CASSAEYTGELFF.

The chain recombines TRBV15 with TRBJ1-5, with TRBD1 matching 12 bases. The trim removed 3 bases at V and 2 bases at J, leaving 2 bases unmatched. The CDR3 loop spans 16 amino acids. The germline gives CDR1 LNHNV, CDR2 YYDKDF (reference sequence). The CDR3 sequence: CATSRGQGAGNQPQHF. The DNA of the CDR3 is TGTGCCACCAGCAGGGGACAGGGGGCTGGCAATCAGCCCCAGCATTTT.

This rearrangement joins TRBV5-1 to TRBJ2-3, with 11 bases aligning to TRBD2. Germline loops: CDR1 SGHRS, CDR2 YFSETQ. V was clipped by 4 bases and J by 2 bases; unmatched bases: 6. This CDR3 is built from 16 residues. CDR3 region: CASSPRLAGSTDTQYF. In DNA, the CDR3 is TGCGCCAGCAGCCCCAGACTAGCGGGGTCCACAGATACGCAGTATTTT.

The genes are TRBV19 and TRBJ1-1; D unclear. Germline V gene lookup returns CDR1 LNHDA and CDR2 SQIVND (reference sequence). The CDR3 spans 13 residues. V dropped 3 bases and J dropped 6 bases, with 11 bases sitting between them. The CDR3 bases are TGTGCCAGTAGTATCGACCGGGAACCTGAAGCTTTCTTT. This gives the protein CASSIDREPEAFF.

The chain uses TRBV7-2 and TRBJ2-7; no firm D call. Germline CDR1 SGHTA, CDR2 FQGNSA. The CDR3 loop spans 15 amino acids. V shed 3 bases and J shed 0 bases, with 12 bases lying between them. The CDR3 protein is CASSFLSGSSYEQYF. In DNA form, the CDR3 reads TGTGCCAGCAGCTTTCTATCCGGAAGCTCCTACGAGCAGTACTTC.

The CDR3 loop is CASSSAGVGETQYF. The CDR3 DNA reads as TGTGCCAGCAGCTCGGCGGGGGTGGGAGAGACCCAGTACTTC. The chain links TRBV7-3 to TRBJ2-5; 7 positions agree with TRBD2. The CDR3 sequence is 14 residues long. The V and J ends lost 4 bases and 4 bases, in that order; junction bases with no gene match: 6. Germline loops: CDR1 SGHTA, CDR2 FQGTGA.

This chain connects TRBV7-9 to TRBJ1-1; D remains unclear. The CDR3 contains 13 residues. Trimming removed 7 bases at V and 5 bases at J, with 14 bases between. Looked up from germline, CDR1 is SEHNR and CDR2 is FQNEAQ (reference sequence). The CDR3 region has the DNA TGTGCCAGCATCCTCTCGTCCCAGACTGAAGCTTTCTTT. Amino acid sequence: CASILSSQTEAFF.

The chain joins TRBV7-9 to TRBJ2-3; a weak D match, TRBD2 (7 bases). CDR3 length: 15 amino acids. V dropped 3 bases and J dropped 2 bases, with 12 bases sitting between them. Germline values: CDR1 SEHNR, CDR2 FQNEAQ (reference sequence). The CDR3 loop reads CASSFGGGYTDTQYF. Here the CDR3 DNA reads TGTGCCAGCAGCTTTGGGGGGGGCTACACAGATACGCAGTATTTT.

This chain joins TRBV7-8 and TRBJ2-2, with D perhaps TRBD1 (6 bases). There are 15 residues in the CDR3. Germline V gives CDR1 SGHVS, CDR2 FQNEAQ. V lost 3 bases, J lost 0 bases, and 8 bases lay in between. This chain's CDR3 is CASSFQGPNTGELFF. As DNA, the CDR3 is TGTGCCAGCAGCTTCCAGGGGCCGAACACCGGGGAGCTGTTTTTT.

The V gene is TRBV28, the J gene TRBJ1-5, with no clear D. Germline V lookup: CDR1 MDHEN, CDR2 SYDVKM. V was clipped by 5 bases and J by 1 base, with 3 bases between them. CDR3 length: 12 amino acids. The chain's CDR3 is CASSVSNQPQHF. The CDR3 DNA sequence: TGTGCCAGCAGTGTAAGCAATCAGCCCCAGCATTTT.

V is TRBV18 and J is TRBJ2-5; TRBD2 agrees at 10 bases. Per germline, CDR1 KGHSH and CDR2 LQKENI. The CDR3 length is 15 residues. With 4 bases clipped from V and 1 base from J, the junction kept 3 bases outside the gene matches. The CDR3 loop reads CASSLAGGIQETQYF. As DNA, the CDR3 is TGTGCCAGCTCACTAGCGGGGGGAATCCAAGAGACCCAGTACTTC.

The chain combines TRBV7-8 with TRBJ1-1; 7 bases are a match to TRBD1. The CDR3 sequence is 15 residues long. With 5 bases clipped from V and 5 bases from J, the junction kept 11 bases outside the gene matches. Germline V gives CDR1 SGHVS, CDR2 FQNEAQ. The CDR3 DNA sequence: TGTGCCAGCAGCCCGGGACAGATGGGGTGGACTGAAGCTTTCTTT. Residues: CASSPGQMGWTEAFF.

The chain is built from TRBV7-6 and TRBJ1-4, with a weak D call TRBD1 (5 bases). The CDR3 is made up of 15 amino acids. The ends were cut back, 5 bases at V and 7 bases at J, with 17 bases in the middle. Germline V CDR1 and CDR2: SGHVS, FNYEAQ. The DNA of the CDR3 is TGTGCCAGCAGCCGTAGTGGGGGAGGAGGTGAAAAACTGTTTTTT. Protein: CASSRSGGGGEKLFF. Together with reference TRBV7-6 and TRBJ1-4, the CDR3 gives the full variable domain: GAGVSQSPRYKVTKRGQDVALRCDPISGHVSLYWYRQALGQGPEFLTYFNYEAQQDKSGLPNDRFSAERPEGSISTLTIQRTEQRDSAMYRCASSRSGGGGEKLFFGSGTQLSVL.

This chain connects TRBV4-1 to TRBJ2-3, with TRBD1 matching 8 bases. This CDR3 has 13 amino acids. The V segment lost 6 bases and the J segment 4 bases; nucleotides outside the gene matches: 3. In germline, CDR1 is MGHRA, CDR2 YSYEKL. The CDR3 here is CASSSGGPDTQYF. The CDR3 DNA reads as TGCGCCAGCAGTTCAGGGGGCCCAGATACGCAGTATTTT.

As DNA, the CDR3 is TGTGCCACCAGCAGAGATCGGTGGGGGGGAGGGCCTGGCTACACCTTC. Its translation: CATSRDRWGGGPGYTF. The chain links TRBV15 to TRBJ1-2, with D possibly matching TRBD1 (5 bases). The ends were cut back, 0 bases at V and 7 bases at J, with 18 bases in the middle. The CDR3 runs to 16 residues. The germline V gene has CDR1 LNHNV and CDR2 YYDKDF (reference sequence).

The J gene is TRBJ2-7, the V gene TRBV6-1, with TRBD1 matching 8 bases. Germline CDR1 is MNHNS and CDR2 is SASEGT. V was clipped by 2 bases and J by 0 bases; unmatched bases: 6. The CDR3 extends over 16 amino acids. CDR3 residues: CASSEYRGTGSYEQYF. CDR3 coding DNA: TGTGCCAGCAGTGAATATCGAGGGACAGGCTCCTACGAGCAGTACTTC.

The V gene is TRBV28, the J gene TRBJ1-1; D is perhaps TRBD1 (6 bases). The CDR3 totals 15 residues. V lost 6 bases and J 5 bases, leaving 19 bases between the germline ends. Looked up from germline, CDR1 is MDHEN and CDR2 is SYDVKM. The CDR3 bases are TGTGCCAGCAGATTCCTTCTTGGGGGGGCGACTGAAGCTTTCTTT. As protein: CASRFLLGGATEAFF.

The rearrangement links TRBV15 to TRBJ2-5, with D unclear. Germline lookup yields CDR1 LNHNV and CDR2 YYDKDF (reference sequence). The CDR3 runs 14 residues. V gave up 3 bases and J gave up 2 bases, with 10 bases separating them. The CDR3 nucleotides are TGTGCCACCAGCAGGTTGGGTGTACAAGAGACCCAGTACTTC. Its translation: CATSRLGVQETQYF.

The chain links TRBV19 to TRBJ1-2; D is possibly TRBD1 (5 bases). Germline V gene lookup returns CDR1 LNHDA and CDR2 SQIVND (reference sequence). This CDR3 region has 14 residues. V lost 4 bases to trimming and J lost 4 bases, with 13 bases between them. The CDR3 protein is CASSTQGLGYGYTF. The CDR3 DNA reads as TGTGCCAGTAGTACGCAGGGACTTGGCTATGGCTACACCTTC. The whole variable domain, filled in from reference TRBV19 and TRBJ1-2, reads DGGITQSPKYLFRKEGQNVTLSCEQNLNHDAMYWYRQDPGQGLRLIYYSQIVNDFQKGDIAEGYSVSREKKESFPLTVTSAQKNPTAFYLCASSTQGLGYGYTFGSGTRLTVV.

V is TRBV5-1 and J is TRBJ2-5, with 9 bases aligning to TRBD1. Per germline, CDR1 SGHRS and CDR2 YFSETQ. CDR3 length: 15 amino acids. V was pared by 4 bases and J by 2 bases, with 6 bases of the junction left unmatched. Here the CDR3 reads CASSEDRGNQETQYF. The DNA for the CDR3 is TGCGCCAGCAGCGAGGACAGGGGAAATCAAGAGACCCAGTACTTC.

Only a few counts were recorded for this clone. This chain joins TRBV21-1 and TRBJ2-7; the table's D call, TRBD1, has no DNA check behind it. TRBV21-1 is a pseudogene locus. This CDR3 spans 15 amino acids. The CDR3 region is CASSQHGTGNYEQYF. The CDR3 nucleotides read TGTGCCAGCAGCCAACATGGCACAGGAAACTACGAGCAGTACTTC.

The V and J genes are TRBV1 and TRBJ1-2; the table's D call, TRBD1, has no DNA check behind it. TRBV1 has pseudogene status. The CDR3 length is 17 residues. The CDR3 nucleotides read TGCACCAGCAGCCAGGATACCCCCGACATCGTTCCGGATGGCTACACCTTC. It specifies CTSSQDTPDIVPDGYTF.

This clone was detected a few times. The V call is TRBV27, the J call TRBJ1-2; TRBD1 matches 8 bases. Trimming took 6 bases from V and 3 from J; bases not matched to a gene: 15. The CDR3 runs to 17 residues. Germline V CDR1 and CDR2: MNHEY, SMNVEV (reference sequence). CDR3 sequence: CASSHIWTGKSHYGYTF. Written as DNA, the CDR3 is TGTGCCAGCAGCCATATCTGGACAGGGAAGAGCCACTATGGCTACACCTTC.